Listed below are T cell receptor beta chains from one sample, sequenced in a study of beta chain features in type 1 diabetes. The protocol was immunoSEQ multiplex PCR, while the TCRdb copy is restricted to in-frame clones and leaves out a portion. The sample has about 330,000 clones, approximately 11% seen once; the top ten hold around 0.015%. The sequenced sample was naive CD4+ T cells from blood. These receptors were taken from a woman aged 25 to 39 in good health. The CDR3 runs from the conserved cysteine through the conserved F or W. Fields, in order: clone size, D gene, V gene, J gene, CDR3 protein, CDR3 DNA. A D gene is named only where the DNA matches it firmly. Not every row has a clone size; where given, it reads once, few, many or a size class.

clone size: few
D gene: NA
V gene: TRBV7-3
J gene: TRBJ2-6
CDR3 protein: CASSFPLQGRLSGANVLTF
CDR3 DNA: TGTGCCAGCAGCTTTCCTCTGCAGGGTCGCCTCTCTGGGGCCAACGTCCTGACTTTC

clone size: NA
D gene: NA
V gene: TRBV18
J gene: TRBJ2-7
CDR3 protein: CASSPTVSSSDEQYF
CDR3 DNA: TGTGCCAGCTCACCCACAGTGTCTAGCTCGGACGAGCAGTACTTC

clone size: few
D gene: NA
V gene: TRBV18
J gene: TRBJ2-5
CDR3 protein: CASSPRDSDQETQYF
CDR3 DNA: TGTGCCAGCTCACCACGGGACTCGGATCAAGAGACCCAGTACTTC

clone size: NA
D gene: TRBD1
V gene: TRBV5-4
J gene: TRBJ1-2
CDR3 protein: CASSRPGQLYGYTF
CDR3 DNA: TGTGCCAGCAGCCGTCCGGGACAGCTCTATGGCTACACCTTC

clone size: few
D gene: TRBD1
V gene: TRBV27
J gene: TRBJ2-3
CDR3 protein: CASSLLTGDLTDTQYF
CDR3 DNA: TGTGCCAGCAGTTTGCTGACAGGGGATTTGACAGATACGCAGTATTTT

clone size: NA
D gene: TRBD2
V gene: TRBV30
J gene: TRBJ2-1
CDR3 protein: CAWSAGGGNEQFF
CDR3 DNA: TGTGCCTGGAGTGCGGGAGGGGGCAATGAGCAGTTCTTC

clone size: few
D gene: TRBD1
V gene: TRBV9
J gene: TRBJ1-1
CDR3 protein: CASSPRTGLNTEAFF
CDR3 DNA: TGTGCCAGCAGCCCGCGGACAGGGCTGAACACTGAAGCTTTCTTT

clone size: few
D gene: NA
V gene: TRBV5-1
J gene: TRBJ2-5
CDR3 protein: CASSFASGQRGETQYF
CDR3 DNA: TGCGCCAGCAGCTTCGCGTCGGGACAACGAGGGGAGACCCAGTACTTC

clone size: NA
D gene: TRBD1
V gene: TRBV29-1
J gene: TRBJ2-3
CDR3 protein: CSVEGQGASTDTQYF
CDR3 DNA: TGCAGCGTTGAAGGGCAGGGGGCCAGTACAGATACGCAGTATTTT

clone size: few
D gene: NA
V gene: TRBV19
J gene: TRBJ2-7
CDR3 protein: CASSTGRGYEQYF
CDR3 DNA: TGTGCCAGTAGTACCGGACGGGGATACGAGCAGTACTTC

clone size: few
D gene: NA
V gene: TRBV2
J gene: TRBJ1-1
CDR3 protein: CASSQWNTEAFF
CDR3 DNA: TGTGCCAGCAGTCAATGGAACACTGAAGCTTTCTTT

clone size: few
D gene: TRBD1
V gene: TRBV19
J gene: TRBJ2-6
CDR3 protein: CASTPDRVSSGANVLTF
CDR3 DNA: TGTGCCAGTACCCCGGACAGGGTCAGCTCTGGGGCCAACGTCCTGACTTTC

clone size: few
D gene: NA
V gene: TRBV4-3
J gene: TRBJ2-5
CDR3 protein: CASSQEYRVGETQYF
CDR3 DNA: TGCGCCAGCAGCCAAGAATACCGGGTTGGGGAGACCCAGTACTTC

clone size: few
D gene: NA
V gene: TRBV27
J gene: TRBJ2-3
CDR3 protein: CASTLGASTDTQYF
CDR3 DNA: TGTGCCAGCACCCTTGGGGCTAGCACAGATACGCAGTATTTT

clone size: few
D gene: NA
V gene: TRBV7-2
J gene: TRBJ2-7
CDR3 protein: CASSLALGGTYEQYF
CDR3 DNA: TGTGCCAGCAGCTTAGCGCTCGGCGGAACCTACGAGCAGTACTTC

clone size: few
D gene: NA
V gene: TRBV15
J gene: TRBJ1-1
CDR3 protein: CATSRDTQDTEAFF
CDR3 DNA: TGTGCCACCAGCAGAGATACACAGGACACTGAAGCTTTCTTT

clone size: NA
D gene: NA
V gene: TRBV6-6
J gene: TRBJ2-7
CDR3 protein: CASSRSGDEQYF
CDR3 DNA: TGTGCCAGCAGTAGGTCCGGGGACGAGCAGTACTTC

clone size: NA
D gene: NA
V gene: TRBV5-6
J gene: TRBJ2-5
CDR3 protein: CASSAGREETQYF
CDR3 DNA: TGTGCCAGCAGCGCTGGGCGGGAAGAGACCCAGTACTTC

clone size: NA
D gene: NA
V gene: TRBV4-2
J gene: TRBJ2-7
CDR3 protein: CASSQVEGPSSYEQYF
CDR3 DNA: TGTGCCAGCAGCCAAGTGGAGGGGCCGAGCTCCTACGAGCAGTACTTC

clone size: few
D gene: NA
V gene: TRBV5-1
J gene: TRBJ2-7
CDR3 protein: CASSLLGLGSSEQYF
CDR3 DNA: TGCGCCAGCAGCTTGTTGGGACTCGGTTCGTCCGAGCAGTACTTC

clone size: NA
D gene: TRBD1
V gene: TRBV28
J gene: TRBJ2-5
CDR3 protein: CASSLGQGYQETQYF
CDR3 DNA: TGTGCCAGCAGTCTGGGACAGGGCTACCAAGAGACCCAGTACTTC

clone size: NA
D gene: TRBD2
V gene: TRBV27
J gene: TRBJ2-1
CDR3 protein: CASSFSGRAREQFF
CDR3 DNA: TGTGCCAGCAGTTTTAGCGGGAGGGCCAGAGAGCAGTTCTTC

clone size: NA
D gene: NA
V gene: TRBV6-5
J gene: TRBJ2-4
CDR3 protein: CASSPPELAKNIQYF
CDR3 DNA: TGTGCCAGCAGTCCTCCCGAACTAGCCAAAAACATTCAGTACTTC

clone size: few
D gene: NA
V gene: TRBV29-1
J gene: TRBJ2-1
CDR3 protein: CSVVREAVYNEQFF
CDR3 DNA: TGCAGCGTTGTGAGGGAGGCGGTCTACAATGAGCAGTTCTTC

clone size: NA
D gene: TRBD2
V gene: TRBV28
J gene: TRBJ2-5
CDR3 protein: CASSHGLALQETQYF
CDR3 DNA: TGTGCCAGCAGCCACGGACTAGCGCTACAAGAGACCCAGTACTTC

clone size: few
D gene: NA
V gene: TRBV19
J gene: TRBJ2-7
CDR3 protein: CASSSQGTYEQYF
CDR3 DNA: TGTGCCAGTAGTAGCCAGGGCACCTACGAGCAGTACTTC

clone size: few
D gene: TRBD1
V gene: TRBV7-9
J gene: TRBJ1-3
CDR3 protein: CASSFPDRGNTIYF
CDR3 DNA: TGTGCCAGCAGTTTTCCGGACAGGGGAAACACCATATATTTT

clone size: NA
D gene: NA
V gene: TRBV9
J gene: TRBJ2-1
CDR3 protein: CASSVLGGSYNEQFF
CDR3 DNA: TGTGCCAGCAGCGTACTGGGGGGCTCCTACAATGAGCAGTTCTTC

clone size: NA
D gene: TRBD2
V gene: TRBV7-9
J gene: TRBJ2-7
CDR3 protein: CASSLLVAGHSYEQYF
CDR3 DNA: TGTGCCAGCAGCTTGCTCGTAGCGGGGCACTCCTACGAGCAGTACTTC

clone size: NA
D gene: TRBD2
V gene: TRBV5-5
J gene: TRBJ2-3
CDR3 protein: CASSGAGGTDTQYF
CDR3 DNA: TGTGCCAGCAGCGGGGCGGGGGGCACAGATACGCAGTATTTT

clone size: NA
D gene: NA
V gene: TRBV4-1
J gene: TRBJ2-5
CDR3 protein: CASSQANRDSETQYF
CDR3 DNA: TGCGCCAGCAGCCAAGCTAACAGGGATAGCGAGACCCAGTACTTC

clone size: NA
D gene: NA
V gene: TRBV7-9
J gene: TRBJ2-2
CDR3 protein: CASSPTLAGELFF
CDR3 DNA: TGTGCCAGCAGCCCTACTCTAGCCGGGGAGCTGTTTTTT

clone size: few
D gene: NA
V gene: TRBV1
J gene: TRBJ2-1
CDR3 protein: CTSSQGHSGSIDEQFF
CDR3 DNA: TGCACCAGCAGCCAAGGGCATAGCGGGAGTATCGATGAGCAGTTCTTC

clone size: NA
D gene: NA
V gene: TRBV7-8
J gene: TRBJ2-3
CDR3 protein: CASSSRRGPSTDTQYF
CDR3 DNA: TGTGCCAGCAGCTCCCGACGGGGTCCTAGCACAGATACGCAGTATTTT

clone size: NA
D gene: NA
V gene: TRBV9
J gene: TRBJ2-7
CDR3 protein: CASSVEAGTTYEQYF
CDR3 DNA: TGTGCCAGCAGCGTAGAGGCAGGGACAACCTACGAGCAGTACTTC

clone size: NA
D gene: NA
V gene: TRBV6-6
J gene: TRBJ2-5
CDR3 protein: CASGAERETQYF
CDR3 DNA: TGTGCCAGCGGAGCGGAACGAGAGACCCAGTACTTC

clone size: few
D gene: TRBD1
V gene: TRBV6-5
J gene: TRBJ2-2
CDR3 protein: CASRRDRPGELFF
CDR3 DNA: TGTGCCAGCAGAAGGGACAGGCCCGGGGAGCTGTTTTTT

clone size: NA
D gene: NA
V gene: TRBV29-1
J gene: TRBJ1-1
CDR3 protein: CSVGDRNTEAFF
CDR3 DNA: TGCAGCGTTGGCGACAGGAACACTGAAGCTTTCTTT

clone size: NA
D gene: TRBD2
V gene: TRBV7-9
J gene: TRBJ2-3
CDR3 protein: CASSFVAGGDTQYF
CDR3 DNA: TGTGCCAGCAGCTTTGTAGCGGGAGGGGATACGCAGTATTTT

clone size: few
D gene: TRBD2
V gene: TRBV7-8
J gene: TRBJ2-5
CDR3 protein: CASSTVAGRAETQYF
CDR3 DNA: TGTGCCAGCAGCACTGTAGCGGGACGGGCGGAGACCCAGTACTTC

clone size: NA
D gene: TRBD2
V gene: TRBV5-4
J gene: TRBJ2-1
CDR3 protein: CASSSGGLAGGVNEQFF
CDR3 DNA: TGTGCCAGCAGCTCCGGTGGGCTAGCGGGAGGGGTCAATGAGCAGTTCTTC

clone size: NA
D gene: TRBD2
V gene: TRBV7-2
J gene: TRBJ2-7
CDR3 protein: CASSFRREGDEQYF
CDR3 DNA: TGTGCCAGCAGCTTTCGTCGGGAGGGCGACGAGCAGTACTTC

clone size: NA
D gene: TRBD1
V gene: TRBV6-5
J gene: TRBJ2-4
CDR3 protein: CASAADRAGKNIQYF
CDR3 DNA: TGTGCCAGCGCCGCGGACAGGGCGGGCAAAAACATTCAGTACTTC

clone size: NA
D gene: TRBD2
V gene: TRBV19
J gene: TRBJ2-1
CDR3 protein: CASSRPSGKSNEQFF
CDR3 DNA: TGTGCCAGTAGTAGGCCTAGCGGGAAGTCCAATGAGCAGTTCTTC

clone size: few
D gene: NA
V gene: TRBV14
J gene: TRBJ1-2
CDR3 protein: CASNGPGGSGGYTF
CDR3 DNA: TGTGCCAGCAACGGGCCGGGAGGAAGTGGAGGCTACACCTTC

clone size: NA
D gene: TRBD2
V gene: TRBV6-6
J gene: TRBJ2-3
CDR3 protein: CASSDLAGVAQAQYF
CDR3 DNA: TGTGCCAGCAGCGACCTAGCGGGAGTAGCTCAGGCGCAGTATTTT

clone size: NA
D gene: TRBD2
V gene: TRBV4-3
J gene: TRBJ2-1
CDR3 protein: CASSQGLAGSFNEQFF
CDR3 DNA: TGCGCCAGCAGCCAAGGACTAGCGGGATCTTTCAATGAGCAGTTCTTC

clone size: NA
D gene: TRBD1
V gene: TRBV7-9
J gene: TRBJ1-5
CDR3 protein: CASSPGQVNQPQHF
CDR3 DNA: TGTGCCAGCAGCCCCGGACAGGTCAATCAGCCCCAGCATTTT

clone size: NA
D gene: TRBD1
V gene: TRBV6-5
J gene: TRBJ2-7
CDR3 protein: CASSSGTGGTYEQYF
CDR3 DNA: TGTGCCAGCAGTTCCGGGACAGGGGGCACCTACGAGCAGTACTTC

clone size: NA
D gene: TRBD1
V gene: TRBV7-9
J gene: TRBJ2-2
CDR3 protein: CASSPRTGVGELFF
CDR3 DNA: TGTGCCAGCAGCCCTAGAACAGGGGTCGGGGAGCTGTTTTTT

clone size: NA
D gene: NA
V gene: TRBV6-5
J gene: TRBJ1-3
CDR3 protein: CASSQGNTIYF
CDR3 DNA: TGTGCCAGCAGCCAAGGAAACACCATATATTTT

clone size: few
D gene: NA
V gene: TRBV7-2
J gene: TRBJ2-1
CDR3 protein: CASSETSPADNEQFF
CDR3 DNA: TGTGCCAGCAGCGAGACTAGTCCTGCGGACAATGAGCAGTTCTTC

clone size: NA
D gene: NA
V gene: TRBV18
J gene: TRBJ2-1
CDR3 protein: CASSPPTGLGNEQFF
CDR3 DNA: TGTGCCAGCTCACCACCGACAGGTTTGGGCAATGAGCAGTTCTTC